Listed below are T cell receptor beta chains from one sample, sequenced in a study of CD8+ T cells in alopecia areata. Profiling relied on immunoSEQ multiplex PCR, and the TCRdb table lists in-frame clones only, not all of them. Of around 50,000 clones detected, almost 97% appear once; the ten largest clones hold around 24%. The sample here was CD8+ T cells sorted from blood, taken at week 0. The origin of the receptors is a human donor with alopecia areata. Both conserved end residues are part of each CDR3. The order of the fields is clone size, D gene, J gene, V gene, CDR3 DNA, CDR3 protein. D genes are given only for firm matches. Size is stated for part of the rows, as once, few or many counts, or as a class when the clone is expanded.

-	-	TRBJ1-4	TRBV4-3	TGCGCCAGCAGCCAAGAGGTCCTCCTACATGAAAAACTGTTTTTT	CASSQEVLLHEKLFF
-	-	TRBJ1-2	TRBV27	TGTGCCAGCAGCCTTGGGGCAGGCGACTATGGCTACACCTTC	CASSLGAGDYGYTF
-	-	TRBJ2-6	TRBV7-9	TGTGCCAGCAGCTACTACCCCTCTGGGGCCAACGTCCTGACTTTC	CASSYYPSGANVLTF
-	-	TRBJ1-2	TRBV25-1	TGTGCCAGCAGTGAATCACTAGGGTGGGGCTACACCTTC	CASSESLGWGYTF
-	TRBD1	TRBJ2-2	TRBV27	TGTGCCAGCAGCGGACAGGGGGCCTCCGGGGAGCTGTTTTTT	CASSGQGASGELFF
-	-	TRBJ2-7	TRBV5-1	TGCGCCAGCAGCTTGGGCGAGGGGGTCTACGAGCAGTACTTC	CASSLGEGVYEQYF
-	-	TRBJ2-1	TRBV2	TGTGCCAGCATACCGAGCCTACAGAATGAGCAGTTCTTC	CASIPSLQNEQFF
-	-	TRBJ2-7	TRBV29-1	TGCAGCGTACTGACAGCCAGATCCTACGAGCAGTACTTC	CSVLTARSYEQYF
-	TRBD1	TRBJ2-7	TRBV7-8	TGTGCCAGCAGGACCGGGACAGGCTCCTACGAGCAGTACTTC	CASRTGTGSYEQYF
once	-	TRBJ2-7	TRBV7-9	TGTGCCAGCATCTCGACTAGTGACTACGAGCAGTACTTC	CASISTSDYEQYF
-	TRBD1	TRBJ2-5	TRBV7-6	TGTGCCAGCAGCGTCTGGGTTCTGGGACAGATATCTAGTTTCCCCGGGACCCAGTACTTC	CASSVWVLGQISSFPGTQYF
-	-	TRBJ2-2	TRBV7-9	TGTGCCAGCAGCTTAGTCAGATTGGACACCGGGGAGCTGTTTTTT	CASSLVRLDTGELFF
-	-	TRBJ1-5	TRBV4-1	TGCGCCAGCAGCCAAGAGAGGAATCAGCCCCAGCATTTT	CASSQERNQPQHF
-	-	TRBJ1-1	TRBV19	TGTGCCAGTAGTATCAGCCCCCAGGCAATGAACACTGAAGCTTTCTTT	CASSISPQAMNTEAFF
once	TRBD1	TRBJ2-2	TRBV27	TGTGCCAGCAGCCGGACAGGCACCGGGGAGCTGTTTTTT	CASSRTGTGELFF
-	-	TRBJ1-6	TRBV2	TGTGCCAGCAGTGAAGCGTCCCCGTATAATTCACCCCTCCACTTT	CASSEASPYNSPLHF
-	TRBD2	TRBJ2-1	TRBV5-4	TGTGCCAGCAGCTCGAGCGGGGGAAATGAGCAGTTCTTC	CASSSSGGNEQFF
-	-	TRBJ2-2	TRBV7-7	TGTGCTAGCAGCCCACGAGTTACCAGGGGCGACGGGGAGCTGTTTTTT	CASSPRVTRGDGELFF
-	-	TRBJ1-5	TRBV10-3	TGTGCCAGCCAGATTGATAGCAATCAGCCCCAGCATTTT	CASQIDSNQPQHF
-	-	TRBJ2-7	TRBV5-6	TGTGCCAGCAGCTCAGCTTATTCCTACGAGCAGTACTTC	CASSSAYSYEQYF
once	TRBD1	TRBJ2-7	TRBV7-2	TGTGCCAGCAGCTTAGAAAGGTCCGGCAGGGGGCCCTCCTACGAGCAGTACTTC	CASSLERSGRGPSYEQYF
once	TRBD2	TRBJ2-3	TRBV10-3	TGTGCCATCAGTGTAACTAGCGGGGGGGCCGATCGGAACACAGATACGCGGTATTTT	CAISVTSGGADRNTDTRYF
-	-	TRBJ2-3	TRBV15	TGTGCCACCAGCAGAGTTAGGGATGGCACAGATACGCAGTATTTT	CATSRVRDGTDTQYF
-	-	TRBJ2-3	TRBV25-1	TGTGCCAGCAGTGTGGGGTTCACAGATACGCAGTATTTT	CASSVGFTDTQYF
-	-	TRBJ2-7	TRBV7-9	TGTGCCAGCGGAGACAGTATCCACGAGCAGTACTTC	CASGDSIHEQYF
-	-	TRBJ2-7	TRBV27	TGTGCCAGCAGACGTGTCGGTGCCTACGAGCAGTACTTC	CASRRVGAYEQYF
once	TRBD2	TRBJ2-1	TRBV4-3	TGCGCCAGCAGCCAGAGAGCTATAGCGGGGGGCCCTTACAATGAGCAGTTCTTC	CASSQRAIAGGPYNEQFF
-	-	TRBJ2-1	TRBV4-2	TGTGCCAGCAGGGAGGCAGGGGCTTACAATGAGCAGTTCTTC	CASREAGAYNEQFF
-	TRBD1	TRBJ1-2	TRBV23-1	TGCGCCAGCAGTCAATCGCAAGGAACAGGGGGCTACTATGGCTACACCTTC	CASSQSQGTGGYYGYTF
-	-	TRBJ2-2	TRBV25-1	TGTGCCAGCACTAAATACACCGGGGAGCTGTTTTTT	CASTKYTGELFF
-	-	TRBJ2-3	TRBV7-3	TGTGCCAGCAGCTTTAGCCCAGGGTTAACAGATACGCAGTATTTT	CASSFSPGLTDTQYF
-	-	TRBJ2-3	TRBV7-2	TGTGCCAGCAGCCCAGGGACGATTCTCACAGATACGCAGTATTTT	CASSPGTILTDTQYF
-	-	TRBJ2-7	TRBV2	TGTGCCAGCAGTGATAGTGCGCGATACTCCTACGAGCAGTACTTC	CASSDSARYSYEQYF
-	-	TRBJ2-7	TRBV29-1	TGCAGCGTTGGTTTCAACGGCTACGAGCAGTACTTC	CSVGFNGYEQYF
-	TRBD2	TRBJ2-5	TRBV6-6	TGTGCCAGCAGTCCGGGGGGACGACAAGAGACCCAGTACTTC	CASSPGGRQETQYF
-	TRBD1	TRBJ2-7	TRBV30	TGTGCCTGTACAAGTTCGGACAGGAGTCTGGGGTACGAGCAGTACTTC	CACTSSDRSLGYEQYF
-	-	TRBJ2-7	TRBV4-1	TGCGCCAGCAGTCTATATGCCGCGTCGGTACCCTACGAGCAGTACTTC	CASSLYAASVPYEQYF
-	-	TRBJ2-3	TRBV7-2	TGTGCCAGCAGCTTAGTGGGGTCAGGGGAAGAGAGGACAGATACGCAGTATTTT	CASSLVGSGEERTDTQYF
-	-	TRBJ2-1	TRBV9	TGTGCCAGCAGCGTAGCCGGGGAGTCCTACAATGAGCAGTTCTTC	CASSVAGESYNEQFF
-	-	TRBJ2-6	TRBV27	TGTGCCAGCAGTTACTCATCAGGTTATCCTGGGGCCAACGTCCTGACTTTC	CASSYSSGYPGANVLTF
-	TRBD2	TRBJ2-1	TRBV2	TGTGCCAGCAGTGGGGTAGCGGGGGGATCTGTAATCAATGAGCAGTTCTTC	CASSGVAGGSVINEQFF
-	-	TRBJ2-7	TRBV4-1	TGCGCCAGCAGCCAGTGGACTATTCGCCCCTCCGGCTACGAGCAGTACTTC	CASSQWTIRPSGYEQYF
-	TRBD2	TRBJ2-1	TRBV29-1	TGCAGCGTTGACGCCCCCAGCGGGGGGAACAATGAGCAGTTCTTC	CSVDAPSGGNNEQFF
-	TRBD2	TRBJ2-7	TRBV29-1	TGCAGCGTTGAAAGGTCTAGCGGGGGTTTGTACGAGCAGTACTTC	CSVERSSGGLYEQYF
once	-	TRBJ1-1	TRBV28	TGTGCCAGCAGTTTAGAAATGTCTGAAGCTTTCTTT	CASSLEMSEAFF
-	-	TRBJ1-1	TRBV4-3	TGCGCCAGCAGCCAAGATCTACAGAGTGAAGCTTTCTTT	CASSQDLQSEAFF
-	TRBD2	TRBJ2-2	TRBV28	TGTGCCAGCAGTCTAATCACCCCCTCGACTAGCGGGGAACCGAACACCGGGGAGCTGTTTTTT	CASSLITPSTSGEPNTGELFF
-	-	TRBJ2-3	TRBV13	TGTGCCAGCAGCCCCACCCTCCTAGATACGCAGTATTTT	CASSPTLLDTQYF
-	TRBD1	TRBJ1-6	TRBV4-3	TGCGCCAGCAGCCAAGCTAGGACAGGCGGTTCACCCCTCCACTTT	CASSQARTGGSPLHF
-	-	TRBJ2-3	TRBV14	TGTGCCAGCAGCCAAGATGGGTCGGTTCTAGATACGCAGTATTTT	CASSQDGSVLDTQYF
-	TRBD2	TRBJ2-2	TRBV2	TGTGCCACCTCAAGCGGGACCCCGCCCGGGGAGCTGTTTTTT	CATSSGTPPGELFF
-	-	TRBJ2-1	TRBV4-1	TGCGCCAGCAGCCAAGATCGCGCGACTAGATATGAGCAGTTCTTC	CASSQDRATRYEQFF
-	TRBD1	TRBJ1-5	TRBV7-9	TGTGCCAGCAGCTTAGCGGGACAGGGGCGTGGGCAGCCCCAGCATTTT	CASSLAGQGRGQPQHF